This record covers a single TCR beta chain. No antigen is known for it. Treatment: roughly 10-day PBMC culture with coronavirus spike peptide pools or control peptides (ViraFEST assay). Two million PBMCs were grown per well alongside about 10 IU/ml IL-2 and roughly 9.4 ug/ml peptide pools. This sample was taken from a study of vaccination and CD4 T cells after COVID-19. V lost 5 bases and J lost 5; bases outside the gene matches: 6. From germline, CDR1 is LNHDA and CDR2 SQIVND (reference sequence). The CDR3 spans 15 residues. The Oncomine TCR Beta short-read assay sequenced DNA from cultured CD4+ T cells. Extraction of genomic DNA was performed on cultured CD4+ T cells. TCRdb recomputed calls from the PCR reads with MiXCR, one row per CDR3 protein. The sample has more than 13,000 distinct CDR3 sequences; about two fifths are singletons.

The sequenced sample consisted of CD4+ T cells from blood, cultured in vitro. The J gene is TRBJ1-4, the V gene TRBV19, with TRBD1 matching 9 bases. The TCR sequence derives from a human donor who had recovered from COVID-19. CDR3 in DNA: TGTGCCAGTAGTCCCCTCGGACAGGGGAATGAAAAACTGTTTTTT. Amino acid sequence: CASSPLGQGNEKLFF.